This section outlines one T cell receptor (beta chain) sequence together with its context. Profiling relied on immunoSEQ multiplex PCR, and the TCRdb table lists in-frame clones only, not all of them. The sample has 300,000 to 500,000 clones; around nine tenths are singletons. The sample is drawn from a study of blood T cell repertoires in COVID-19. The receptor comes from a woman aged 25 to 39 with acute COVID-19. Material for sequencing was PBMCs or T cells enriched from blood (not recorded which).

The DNA of the CDR3 is TGTGCCAGCAGTACGGACAGATATAACTATGGCTACACCTTC. The encoded protein is CASSTDRYNYGYTF. J is TRBJ1-2 and V is TRBV6-2 or TRBV6-3; D is perhaps TRBD1 (6 bases). Germline V lookup: CDR1 MNHEY, CDR2 SVGEGT. V lost 5 bases and J 1 base, leaving 11 bases between the germline ends. This CDR3 is 14 amino acids long.